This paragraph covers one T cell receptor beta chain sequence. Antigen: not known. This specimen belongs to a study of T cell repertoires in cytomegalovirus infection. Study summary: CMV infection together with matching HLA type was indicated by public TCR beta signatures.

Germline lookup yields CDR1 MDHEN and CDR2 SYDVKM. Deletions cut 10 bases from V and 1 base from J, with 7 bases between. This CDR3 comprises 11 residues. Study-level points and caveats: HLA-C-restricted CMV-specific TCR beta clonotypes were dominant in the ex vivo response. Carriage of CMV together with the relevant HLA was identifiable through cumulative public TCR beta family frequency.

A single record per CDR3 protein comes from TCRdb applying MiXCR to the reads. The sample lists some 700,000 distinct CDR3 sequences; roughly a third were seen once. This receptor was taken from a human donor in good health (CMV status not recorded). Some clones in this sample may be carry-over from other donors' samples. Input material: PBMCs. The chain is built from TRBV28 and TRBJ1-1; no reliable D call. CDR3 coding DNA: TGTGCCACCCTGGGGAACACTGAAGCTTTCTTT. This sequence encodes CATLGNTEAFF.